This T cell receptor beta chain is drawn from a study of T-cell memory formation after mild COVID-19. Study-wide results and limits: That cross-reactive memory joined was suggested by some responding clones appearing in pre-infection memory. The second-wave clones peaking on day 37 were not confirmed as SARS-CoV-2-specific. CD4+ contracting clones were mainly CM and EM; CD8+ ones, EMRA.

V shed 6 bases, J shed 8 bases, and the junction held 9 bases outside the gene matches. The CDR3 runs to 13 residues. The germline CDR1 and CDR2 sequences are MGHRA and YSYEKL. From the 5' RACE reads, TCRdb called clonotypes with MiXCR, one entry per CDR3 protein. The table lists just over 400,000 distinct CDR3 sequences, more than 20% of them singletons. Worth noting for this clonotype: The antigen is unknown.

The rearrangement links TRBV4-1 to TRBJ1-2; TRBD1 matches 7 bases. The sequenced sample consisted of PBMCs or a T cell subset sorted from them (not recorded which). This receptor was identified in an adult woman who had mild COVID-19 (a few samples of this study predate the infection). Cell type and time point are not known. The CDR3 loop reads CASSRTGAGGYTF. In nucleotides, the CDR3 is TGCGCCAGCAGTCGTACAGGGGCTGGCGGCTACACCTTC.